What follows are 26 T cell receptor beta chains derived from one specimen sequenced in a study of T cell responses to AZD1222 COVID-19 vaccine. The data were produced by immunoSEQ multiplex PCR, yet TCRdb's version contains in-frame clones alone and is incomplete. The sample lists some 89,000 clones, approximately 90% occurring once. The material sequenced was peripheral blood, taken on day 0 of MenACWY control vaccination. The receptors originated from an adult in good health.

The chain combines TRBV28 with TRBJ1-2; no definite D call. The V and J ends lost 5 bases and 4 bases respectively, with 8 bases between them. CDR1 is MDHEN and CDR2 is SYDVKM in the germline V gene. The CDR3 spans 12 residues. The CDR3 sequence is CASSPRAYGYTF. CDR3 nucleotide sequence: TGTGCCAGCAGTCCGCGGGCCTATGGCTACACCTTC.

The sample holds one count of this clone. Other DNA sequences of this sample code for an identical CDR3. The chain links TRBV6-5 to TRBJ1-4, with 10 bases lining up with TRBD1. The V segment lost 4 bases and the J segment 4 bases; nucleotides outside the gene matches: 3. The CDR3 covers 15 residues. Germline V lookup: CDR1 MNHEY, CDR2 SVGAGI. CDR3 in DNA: TGTGCCAGCAGTTGGGGGACAGGGGATAATGAAAAACTGTTTTTT. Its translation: CASSWGTGDNEKLFF.

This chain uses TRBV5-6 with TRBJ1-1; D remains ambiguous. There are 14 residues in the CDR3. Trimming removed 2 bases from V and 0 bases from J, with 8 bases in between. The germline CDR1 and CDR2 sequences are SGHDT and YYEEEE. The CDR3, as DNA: TGTGCCAGCAGCTTACGCAGCATGAACACTGAAGCTTTCTTT. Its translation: CASSLRSMNTEAFF.

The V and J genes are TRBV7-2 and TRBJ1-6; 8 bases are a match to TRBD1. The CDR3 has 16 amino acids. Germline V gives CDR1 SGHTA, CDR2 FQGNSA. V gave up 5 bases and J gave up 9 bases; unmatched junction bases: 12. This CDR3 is CASSTRGQAIGSPLHF. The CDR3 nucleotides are TGTGCCAGCAGCACCCGGGGACAGGCAATTGGTTCACCCCTCCACTTT.

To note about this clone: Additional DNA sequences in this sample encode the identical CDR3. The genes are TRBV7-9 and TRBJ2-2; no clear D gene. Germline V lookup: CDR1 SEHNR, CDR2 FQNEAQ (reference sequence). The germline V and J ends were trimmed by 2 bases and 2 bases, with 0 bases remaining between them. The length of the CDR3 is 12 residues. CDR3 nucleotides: TGTGCCAGCAGCTTAAACACCGGGGAGCTGTTTTTT. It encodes CASSLNTGELFF.

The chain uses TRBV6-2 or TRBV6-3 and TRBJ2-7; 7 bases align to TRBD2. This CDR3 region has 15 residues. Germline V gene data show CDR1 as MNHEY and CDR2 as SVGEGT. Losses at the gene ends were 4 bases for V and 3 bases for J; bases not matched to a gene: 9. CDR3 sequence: CASSSPPGGGYEQYF. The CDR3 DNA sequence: TGTGCCAGCAGTTCGCCACCTGGGGGGGGCTACGAGCAGTACTTC.

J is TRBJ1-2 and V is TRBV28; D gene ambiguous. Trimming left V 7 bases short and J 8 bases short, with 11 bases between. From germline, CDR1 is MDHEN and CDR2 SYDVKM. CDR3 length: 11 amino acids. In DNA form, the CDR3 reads TGTGCCAGCATCCGGGGTAGGGGCTACACCTTC. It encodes CASIRGRGYTF.

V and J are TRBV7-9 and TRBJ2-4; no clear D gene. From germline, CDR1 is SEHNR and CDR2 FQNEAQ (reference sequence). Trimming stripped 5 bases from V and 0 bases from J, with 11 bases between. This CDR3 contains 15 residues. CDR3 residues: CASSPPVIAKNIQYF. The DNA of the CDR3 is TGTGCCAGCAGCCCCCCCGTAATAGCCAAAAACATTCAGTACTTC.

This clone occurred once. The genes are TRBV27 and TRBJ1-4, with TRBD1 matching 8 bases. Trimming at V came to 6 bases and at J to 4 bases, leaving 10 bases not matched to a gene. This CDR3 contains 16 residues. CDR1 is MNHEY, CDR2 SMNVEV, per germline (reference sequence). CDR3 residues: CASSPGQGEVNEKLFF. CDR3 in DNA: TGTGCCAGCAGCCCCGGACAGGGCGAGGTTAATGAAAAACTGTTTTTT.

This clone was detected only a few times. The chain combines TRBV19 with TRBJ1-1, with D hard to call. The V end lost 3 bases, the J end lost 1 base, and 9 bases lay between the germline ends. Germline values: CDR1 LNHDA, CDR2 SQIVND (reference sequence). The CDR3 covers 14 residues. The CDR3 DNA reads TGTGCCAGTAGTATCGGCAGTTCGAACACTGAAGCTTTCTTT. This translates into CASSIGSSNTEAFF.

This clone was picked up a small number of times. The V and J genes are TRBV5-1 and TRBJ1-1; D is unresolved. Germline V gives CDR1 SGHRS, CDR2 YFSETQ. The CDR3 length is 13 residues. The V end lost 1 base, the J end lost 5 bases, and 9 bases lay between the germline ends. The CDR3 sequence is CASSLSDTTEAFF. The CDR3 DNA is TGCGCCAGCAGCTTGTCCGACACTACTGAAGCTTTCTTT.

CDR3 in amino acids: CASSHTGGVPTGEQYF. The CDR3 nucleotides read TGCGCCAGCAGCCACACAGGGGGCGTTCCAACGGGGGAGCAGTACTTC. This sequence joins TRBV4-1 and TRBJ2-7; 9 bases are shared with TRBD1. The germline V gene encodes CDR1 MGHRA and CDR2 YSYEKL. The length of the CDR3 is 16 residues. Trimming took 3 bases from V and 7 from J; bases not matched to a gene: 13.

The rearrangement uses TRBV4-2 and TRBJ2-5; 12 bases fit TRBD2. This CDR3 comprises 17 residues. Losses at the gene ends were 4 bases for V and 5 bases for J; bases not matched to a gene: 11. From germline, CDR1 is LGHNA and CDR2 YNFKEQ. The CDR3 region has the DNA TGTGCCAGCAGCCGAGGACTAGCGGGGATGCGGGCTGAGACCCAGTACTTC. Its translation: CASSRGLAGMRAETQYF.

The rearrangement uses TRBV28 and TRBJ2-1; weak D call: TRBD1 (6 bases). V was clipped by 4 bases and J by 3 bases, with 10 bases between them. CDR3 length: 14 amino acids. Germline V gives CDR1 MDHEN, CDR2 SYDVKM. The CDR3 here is CASSSPDSYNEQFF. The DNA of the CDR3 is TGTGCCAGCAGTTCCCCGGACAGCTACAATGAGCAGTTCTTC.

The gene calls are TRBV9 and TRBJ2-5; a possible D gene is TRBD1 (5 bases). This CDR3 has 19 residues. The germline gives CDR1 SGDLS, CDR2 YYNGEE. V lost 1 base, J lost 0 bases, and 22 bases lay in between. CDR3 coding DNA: TGTGCCAGCAGCGTACGTGGCAGAAAGACAGATTTGTACCAAGAGACCCAGTACTTC. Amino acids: CASSVRGRKTDLYQETQYF.

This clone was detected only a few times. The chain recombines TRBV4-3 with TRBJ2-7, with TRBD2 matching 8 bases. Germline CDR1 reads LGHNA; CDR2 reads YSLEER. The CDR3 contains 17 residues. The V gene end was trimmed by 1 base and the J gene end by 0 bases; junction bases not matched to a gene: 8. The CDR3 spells CASSQGSGGRSSYEQYF. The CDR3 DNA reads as TGCGCCAGCAGCCAAGGTTCGGGCGGGAGGAGCTCCTACGAGCAGTACTTC.

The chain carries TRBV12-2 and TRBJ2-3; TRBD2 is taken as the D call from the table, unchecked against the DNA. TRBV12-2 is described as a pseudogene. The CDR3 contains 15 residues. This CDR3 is CASRLHGGGGNTQYF. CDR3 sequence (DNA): TGTGCAAGTCGCCTGCACGGAGGGGGAGGGAATACGCAGTATTTT.

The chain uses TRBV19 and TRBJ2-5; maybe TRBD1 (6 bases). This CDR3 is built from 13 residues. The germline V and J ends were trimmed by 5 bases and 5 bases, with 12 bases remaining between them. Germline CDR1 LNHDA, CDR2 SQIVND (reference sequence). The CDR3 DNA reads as TGTGCCAGTAGTGTCGGACAGCTGGAGACCCAGTACTTC. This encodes CASSVGQLETQYF.

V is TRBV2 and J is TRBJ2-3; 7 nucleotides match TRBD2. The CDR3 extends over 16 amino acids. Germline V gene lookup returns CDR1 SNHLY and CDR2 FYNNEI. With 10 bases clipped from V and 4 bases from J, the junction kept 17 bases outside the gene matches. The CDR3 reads CATPSYRSGMADTQYF. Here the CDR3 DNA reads TGTGCCACCCCCTCCTACCGGAGCGGGATGGCAGATACGCAGTATTTT. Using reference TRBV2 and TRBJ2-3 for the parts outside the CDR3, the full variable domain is EPEVTQTPSHQVTQMGQEVILRCVPISNHLYFYWYRQILGQKVEFLVSFYNNEISEKSEIFDDQFSVERPDGSNFTLKIRSTKLEDSAMYFCATPSYRSGMADTQYFGPGTRLTVL.

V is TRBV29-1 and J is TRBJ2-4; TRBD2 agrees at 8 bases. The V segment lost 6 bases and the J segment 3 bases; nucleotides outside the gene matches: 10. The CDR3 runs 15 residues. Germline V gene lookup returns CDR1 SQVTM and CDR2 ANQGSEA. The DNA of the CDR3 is TGCAGCGTCCCCTTAGACGGGACTAGCAAAAACATTCAGTACTTC. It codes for CSVPLDGTSKNIQYF.

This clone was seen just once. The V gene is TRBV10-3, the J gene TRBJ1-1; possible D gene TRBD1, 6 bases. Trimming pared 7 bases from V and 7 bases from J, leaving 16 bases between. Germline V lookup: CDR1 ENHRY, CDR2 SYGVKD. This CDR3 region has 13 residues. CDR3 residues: CAITAGDTREAFF. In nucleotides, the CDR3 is TGTGCCATCACCGCGGGGGACACCCGTGAAGCTTTCTTT.

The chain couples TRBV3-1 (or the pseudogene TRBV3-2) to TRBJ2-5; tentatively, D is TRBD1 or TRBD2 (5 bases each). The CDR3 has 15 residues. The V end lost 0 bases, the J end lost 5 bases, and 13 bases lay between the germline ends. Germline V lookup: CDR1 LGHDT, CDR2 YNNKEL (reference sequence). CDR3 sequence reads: CASSQDRGAMETQYF. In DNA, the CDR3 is TGTGCCAGCAGCCAAGATCGAGGGGCGATGGAGACCCAGTACTTC.

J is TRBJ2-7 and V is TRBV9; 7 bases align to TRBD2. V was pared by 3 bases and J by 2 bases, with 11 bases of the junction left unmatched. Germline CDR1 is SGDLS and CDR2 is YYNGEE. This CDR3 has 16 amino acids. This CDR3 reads CASSATSVPPPYEQYF. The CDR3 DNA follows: TGTGCCAGCAGCGCAACTAGCGTACCCCCACCCTACGAGCAGTACTTC.

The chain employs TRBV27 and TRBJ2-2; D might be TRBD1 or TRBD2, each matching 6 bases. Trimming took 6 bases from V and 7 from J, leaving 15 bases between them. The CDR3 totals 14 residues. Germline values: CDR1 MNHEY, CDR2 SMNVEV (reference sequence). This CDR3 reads CASSSGARFGELFF. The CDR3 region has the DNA TGTGCCAGCAGCTCGGGGGCTAGATTCGGGGAGCTGTTTTTT.

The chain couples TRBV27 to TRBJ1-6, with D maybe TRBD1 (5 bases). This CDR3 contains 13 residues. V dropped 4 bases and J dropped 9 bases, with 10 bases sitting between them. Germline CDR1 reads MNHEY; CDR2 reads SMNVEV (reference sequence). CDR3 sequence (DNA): TGTGCCAGCAGTTCCAAGGGACGTTCACCCCTCCACTTT. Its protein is CASSSKGRSPLHF.

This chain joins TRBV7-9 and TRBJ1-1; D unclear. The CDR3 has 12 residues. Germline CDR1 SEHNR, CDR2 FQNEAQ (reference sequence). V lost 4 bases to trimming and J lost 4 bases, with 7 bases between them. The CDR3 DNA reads TGTGCCAGCAGCTCACTCCTCACTGAAGCTTTCTTT. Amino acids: CASSSLLTEAFF.